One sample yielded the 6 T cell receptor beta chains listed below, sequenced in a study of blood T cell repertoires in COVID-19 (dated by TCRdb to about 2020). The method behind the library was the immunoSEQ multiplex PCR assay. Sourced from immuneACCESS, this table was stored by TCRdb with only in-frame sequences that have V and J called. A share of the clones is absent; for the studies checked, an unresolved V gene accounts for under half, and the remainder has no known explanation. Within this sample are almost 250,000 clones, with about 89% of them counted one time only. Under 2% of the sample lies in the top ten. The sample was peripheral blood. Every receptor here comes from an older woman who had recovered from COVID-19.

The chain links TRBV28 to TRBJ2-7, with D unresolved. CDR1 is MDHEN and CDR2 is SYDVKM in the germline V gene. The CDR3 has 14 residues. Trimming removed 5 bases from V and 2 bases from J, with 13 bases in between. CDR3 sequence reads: CASSPALIPYEQYF. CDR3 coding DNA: TGTGCCAGCAGTCCCGCGCTGATCCCCTACGAGCAGTACTTC. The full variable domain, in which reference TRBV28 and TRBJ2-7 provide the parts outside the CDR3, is DVKVTQSSRYLVKRTGEKVFLECVQDMDHENMFWYRQDPGLGLRLIYFSYDVKMKEKGDIPEGYSVSREKKERFSLILESASTNQTSMYLCASSPALIPYEQYFGPGTRLTVT.

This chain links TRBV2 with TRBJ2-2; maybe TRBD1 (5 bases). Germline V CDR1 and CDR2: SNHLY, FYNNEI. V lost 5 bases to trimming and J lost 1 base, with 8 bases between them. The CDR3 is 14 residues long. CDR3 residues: CASSYDRNTGELFF. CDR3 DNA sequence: TGTGCCAGCAGTTACGACAGGAACACCGGGGAGCTGTTTTTT.

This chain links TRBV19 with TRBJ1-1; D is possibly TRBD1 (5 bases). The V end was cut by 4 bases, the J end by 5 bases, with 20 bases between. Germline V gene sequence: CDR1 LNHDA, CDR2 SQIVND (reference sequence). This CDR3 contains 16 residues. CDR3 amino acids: CASSKAGGTPETEAFF. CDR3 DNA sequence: TGTGCCAGTAGTAAGGCGGGAGGGACCCCGGAGACTGAAGCTTTCTTT.

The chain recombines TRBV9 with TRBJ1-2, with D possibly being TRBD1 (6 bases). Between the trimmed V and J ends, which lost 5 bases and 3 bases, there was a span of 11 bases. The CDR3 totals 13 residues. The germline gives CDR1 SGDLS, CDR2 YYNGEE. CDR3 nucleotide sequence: TGTGCCAGCAGGTGGGGGGGCGACTATGGCTACACCTTC. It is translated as CASRWGGDYGYTF. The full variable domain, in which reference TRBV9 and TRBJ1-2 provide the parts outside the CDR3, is DSGVTQTPKHLITATGQRVTLRCSPRSGDLSVYWYQQSLDQGLQFLIQYYNGEERAKGNILERFSAQQFPDLHSELNLSSLELGDSALYFCASRWGGDYGYTFGSGTRLTVV.

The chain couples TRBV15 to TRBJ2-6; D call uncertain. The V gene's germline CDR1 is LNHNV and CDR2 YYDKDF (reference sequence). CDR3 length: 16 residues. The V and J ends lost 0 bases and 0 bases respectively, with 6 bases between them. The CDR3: CATSRDQSSGANVLTF. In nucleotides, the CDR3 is TGTGCCACCAGCAGAGACCAGTCCTCTGGGGCCAACGTCCTGACTTTC.

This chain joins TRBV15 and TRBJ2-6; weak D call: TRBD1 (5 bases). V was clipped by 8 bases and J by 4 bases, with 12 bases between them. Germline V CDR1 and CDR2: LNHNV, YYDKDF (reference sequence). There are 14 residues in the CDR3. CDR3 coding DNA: TGTGCCACCTCTCTTGGGGCAGGGGCCAACGTCCTGACTTTC. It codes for CATSLGAGANVLTF.